The present TCR beta chain was sequenced within a study of radiotherapy plus CTLA-4 blockade in lung cancer. The data were produced by immunoSEQ multiplex PCR, yet TCRdb's version contains in-frame clones alone and is incomplete. The data hold tens of thousands of clones, with 83% observed a single time. CDR1 SNHLY and CDR2 FYNNEI come from the germline V gene. The CDR3 runs to 15 residues. V trimming: 4 bases; J trimming: 5 bases; junction bases outside the gene matches: 9. V is TRBV2 and J is TRBJ2-7; 9 positions agree with TRBD2. Sample: peripheral blood, taken from a patient treated with radiotherapy plus ipilimumab. The receptor comes from a human donor with non-small cell lung cancer who had stable disease on radiotherapy plus ipilimumab. The CDR3 nucleotides are TGTGCCAGCAGTGTTGGTGTAGCGGGAGTCAACGAGCAGTACTTC. Translated, it gives CASSVGVAGVNEQYF.